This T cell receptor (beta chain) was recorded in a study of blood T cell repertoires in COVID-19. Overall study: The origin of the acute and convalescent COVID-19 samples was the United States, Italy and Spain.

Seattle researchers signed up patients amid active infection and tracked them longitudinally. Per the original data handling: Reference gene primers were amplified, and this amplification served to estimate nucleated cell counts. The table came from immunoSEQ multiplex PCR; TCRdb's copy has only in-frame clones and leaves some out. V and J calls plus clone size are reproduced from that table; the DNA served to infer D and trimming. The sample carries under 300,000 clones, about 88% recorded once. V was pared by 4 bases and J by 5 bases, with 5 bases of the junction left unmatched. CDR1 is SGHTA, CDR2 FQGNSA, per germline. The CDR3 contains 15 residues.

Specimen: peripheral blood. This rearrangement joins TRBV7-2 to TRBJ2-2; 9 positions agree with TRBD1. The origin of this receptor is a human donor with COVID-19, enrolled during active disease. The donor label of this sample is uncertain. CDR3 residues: CASSSRQGGTGELFF. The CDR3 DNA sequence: TGTGCCAGCAGCTCCAGACAGGGGGGAACCGGGGAGCTGTTTTTT. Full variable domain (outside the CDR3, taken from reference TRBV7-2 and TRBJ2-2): GAGVSQSPSNKVTEKGKDVELRCDPISGHTALYWYRQSLGQGLEFLIYFQGNSAPDKSGLPSDRFSAERTGGSVSTLTIQRTQQEDSAVYLCASSSRQGGTGELFFGEGSRLTVL.